Presented here are 32 T cell receptor beta chains from one specimen sequenced in a study of beta chain features in type 1 diabetes. General study findings and limits: Type 1 diabetes patients had TCRB CDR3s that were shorter (moderately but significantly so) in all four CD4+ subsets.

The study reverse transcribed the entire isolated RNA, so it sequenced expressed TCRB transcripts. Measured with immunoSEQ multiplex PCR; TCRdb has only the in-frame clones, and not every one. In the table there are 250,000 to 300,000 clones, 13% to 15% of which are singletons. No antigen is known for these receptors. Material: naive CD4+ T cells from blood. The receptor set was obtained from a man aged 25-45 years with type 1 diabetes.

This clone was counted only a few times. The V gene is TRBV4-3, the J gene TRBJ2-5, with 10 positions matching TRBD2. The V gene end was trimmed by 5 bases and the J gene end by 1 base; junction bases not matched to a gene: 7. Looked up from germline, CDR1 is LGHNA and CDR2 is YSLEER. This CDR3 region has 16 residues. The DNA for the CDR3 is TGCGCCAGCAGCTTAACCGGACTAGCGGCCCAAGAGACCCAGTACTTC. Its protein is CASSLTGLAAQETQYF.

The J gene is TRBJ2-5, the V gene TRBV7-9; D perhaps matches TRBD1 (6 bases). V lost 5 bases and J 10 bases, leaving 29 bases between the germline ends. The CDR3 is 17 amino acids. Germline-derived CDR1 and CDR2 are SEHNR and FQNEAQ (reference sequence). CDR3 in amino acids: CASSEREETGPAVGQYF. CDR3 bases: TGTGCCAGCAGCGAGCGAGAAGAGACAGGTCCCGCAGTAGGCCAGTACTTC. Supplemented by reference TRBV7-9 and TRBJ2-5, the full variable domain reads DTGVSQNPRHKITKRGQNVTFRCDPISEHNRLYWYRQTLGQGPEFLTYFQNEAQLEKSRLLSDRFSAERPKGSFSTLEIQRTEQGDSAMYLCASSEREETGPAVGQYFGPGTRLLVL.

There are a few counts of this clone. V is TRBV10-3 and J is TRBJ1-1, with 8 bases fitting TRBD1. Germline CDR1 reads ENHRY; CDR2 reads SYGVKD. The CDR3 is made up of 15 amino acids. V was pared by 8 bases and J by 1 base, with 9 bases of the junction left unmatched. CDR3 protein: CAIGTDRAANTEAFF. In nucleotides, the CDR3 is TGTGCCATCGGCACGGACAGGGCGGCGAACACTGAAGCTTTCTTT.

This clone is a singleton in its sample. The V and J genes are TRBV28 and TRBJ2-5, with 10 positions matching TRBD2. Trimming at V came to 2 bases and at J to 1 base, leaving 16 bases not matched to a gene. This CDR3 comprises 20 residues. Germline CDR1 MDHEN, CDR2 SYDVKM. The CDR3 here is CASSLNPRVSGRTSQETQYF. CDR3 in DNA: TGTGCCAGCAGTTTAAACCCCCGGGTTAGCGGGAGGACCAGCCAAGAGACCCAGTACTTC.

CDR3: CASSFALSSAQETQYF. Written as DNA, the CDR3 is TGTGCCAGCAGTTTTGCCCTCTCTAGCGCTCAAGAGACCCAGTACTTC. This chain connects TRBV27 to TRBJ2-5; the D gene is possibly TRBD2 (6 bases). CDR1 and CDR2 from the germline V gene are MNHEY and SMNVEV (reference sequence). V lost 3 bases and J 2 bases, leaving 16 bases between the germline ends. The CDR3 length is 16 residues.

The chain joins TRBV2 to TRBJ2-7; D may be TRBD1 (6 bases). Germline V gene sequence: CDR1 SNHLY, CDR2 FYNNEI. The CDR3 length is 15 residues. Deletions cut 5 bases from V and 3 bases from J, with 17 bases between. CDR3: CASSTGQSLLYEQYF. CDR3 nucleotides: TGTGCCAGCAGTACCGGACAGTCTTTGCTCTACGAGCAGTACTTC.

This clone occurred a few times. This sequence joins TRBV5-1 and TRBJ1-1; the D gene is possibly TRBD1 (6 bases). The CDR3 length is 12 residues. Germline V gene sequence: CDR1 SGHRS, CDR2 YFSETQ. With 0 bases removed from V and 7 bases from J, the gap between germline ends came to 7 bases. CDR3 nucleotide sequence: TGCGCCAGCAGCTTGGACAGGGATGAAGCTTTCTTT. Translation: CASSLDRDEAFF.

To note about this clone: The identical CDR3 is also encoded by other nucleotide sequences in the sample. This chain uses TRBV30 with TRBJ1-4; the D gene is possibly TRBD1 (5 bases). Trimming pared 0 bases from V and 11 bases from J, leaving 10 bases between. This CDR3 contains 12 residues. CDR1 and CDR2 (germline): GTSNPN, SVGIG (reference sequence). CDR3 sequence (DNA): TGTGCCTGGAGTGTCACAGGCGAGAAACTGTTTTTT. Translating gives CAWSVTGEKLFF.

This sequence joins TRBV4-2 and TRBJ2-3, with 11 nucleotides matching TRBD2. The CDR3 sequence is 19 residues long. The germline V gene has CDR1 LGHNA and CDR2 YNFKEQ. V shed 3 bases, J shed 2 bases, and the junction held 13 bases outside the gene matches. CDR3 DNA sequence: TGTGCCAGCAGCCACTCTAGCGGGAGGAAGGGTCGGAACACAGATACGCAGTATTTT. Residues: CASSHSSGRKGRNTDTQYF.

This clone was counted only a few times. V is TRBV18 and J is TRBJ2-3, with 7 bases lining up with TRBD2. With V trimmed by 5 bases and J by 3 bases, 11 bases remained unmatched. CDR1 KGHSH and CDR2 LQKENI come from the germline V gene. This CDR3 comprises 16 residues. The CDR3 is CASSSPGTTLTDTQYF. In nucleotides, the CDR3 is TGTGCCAGCTCATCGCCCGGGACTACCTTAACAGATACGCAGTATTTT. Looking up the rest from reference TRBV18 and TRBJ2-3 gives the full variable domain: NAGVMQNPRHLVRRRGQEARLRCSPMKGHSHVYWYRQLPEEGLKFMVYLQKENIIDESGMPKERFSAEFPKEGPSILRIQQVVRGDSAAYFCASSSPGTTLTDTQYFGPGTRLTVL.

This clone showed up just a few times. The gene calls are TRBV5-1 and TRBJ1-4; D is undetermined. Trimming left V 2 bases short and J 8 bases short, with 16 bases between. The germline gives CDR1 SGHRS, CDR2 YFSETQ. The CDR3 runs 15 residues. Written as DNA, the CDR3 is TGCGCCAGCAGCTTTTCCGGGGTGGCCGGGGAAAAACTGTTTTTT. Translated, it gives CASSFSGVAGEKLFF.

This clone appeared a few times. The rearrangement joins TRBV30 to TRBJ2-2; 8 nucleotides line up with TRBD2. Germline values: CDR1 GTSNPN, CDR2 SVGIG (reference sequence). This CDR3 is built from 14 residues. V shed 8 bases, J shed 5 bases, and the junction held 10 bases outside the gene matches. CDR3 sequence: CAGASGSRTGELFF. CDR3 in DNA: TGTGCCGGAGCGAGCGGGAGTCGAACCGGGGAGCTGTTTTTT.

The J gene is TRBJ1-1, the V gene TRBV30, with D possibly being TRBD1 (5 bases). The CDR3 runs to 12 residues. Germline lookup yields CDR1 GTSNPN and CDR2 SVGIG (reference sequence). V shed 4 bases and J shed 1 base, with 7 bases lying between them. This CDR3 is CAWIDRNTEAFF. In DNA form, the CDR3 reads TGTGCCTGGATTGACAGGAACACTGAAGCTTTCTTT.

The chain recombines TRBV7-2 with TRBJ2-1; 10 positions agree with TRBD2. Germline V gene sequence: CDR1 SGHTA, CDR2 FQGNSA. The CDR3 is made up of 16 amino acids. V was pared by 5 bases and J by 4 bases, with 8 bases of the junction left unmatched. For the CDR3, the DNA is TGTGCCAGCAGCCCTCAGGGACTAGCGAATTACAATGAGCAGTTCTTC. It specifies CASSPQGLANYNEQFF.

The gene calls are TRBV6-5 and TRBJ2-3; D is uncertain. V was clipped by 8 bases and J by 1 base, with 10 bases between them. Looked up from germline, CDR1 is MNHEY and CDR2 is SVGAGI. This CDR3 is built from 13 residues. CDR3 sequence (DNA): TGTGCCAGCTGGCGGAGCGGCACAGATACGCAGTATTTT. Its translation: CASWRSGTDTQYF.

This clone was found a few times. This chain joins TRBV5-6 and TRBJ2-5, with unresolved D. Germline V gene lookup returns CDR1 SGHDT and CDR2 YYEEEE. V lost 4 bases to trimming and J lost 5 bases, with 12 bases between them. This CDR3 is built from 13 residues. CDR3 sequence: CASSVRTPETQYF. CDR3 nucleotides: TGTGCCAGCAGCGTCAGAACCCCGGAGACCCAGTACTTC.

This clone showed up just a few times. The rearrangement joins TRBV7-6 to TRBJ2-5; weak D call: TRBD1 (5 bases). V lost 0 bases to trimming and J lost 3 bases, with 8 bases between them. CDR1 is SGHVS and CDR2 is FNYEAQ in the germline V gene. The CDR3 sequence is 14 residues long. The CDR3 DNA reads TGTGCCAGCAGCTTAGCGGTAGGGGAAGAGACCCAGTACTTC. Amino acid sequence: CASSLAVGEETQYF.

This clone was counted between two and nine times. This sequence joins TRBV5-4 and TRBJ1-1; 8 nucleotides line up with TRBD1. The germline V gene has CDR1 SGHNT and CDR2 YYREEE (reference sequence). This CDR3 is 15 amino acids long. With V trimmed by 1 base and J by 8 bases, 10 bases remained unmatched. As DNA, the CDR3 is TGTGCCAGCAGCTTGTCGGACAGGGCCTCTTCCGAAGCTTTCTTT. This translates into CASSLSDRASSEAFF.

This clone was seen only a few times. J is TRBJ2-7 and V is TRBV5-1; D call uncertain. V dropped 4 bases and J dropped 0 bases, with 11 bases sitting between them. The CDR3 length is 14 residues. Germline V lookup: CDR1 SGHRS, CDR2 YFSETQ. DNA of the CDR3: TGCGCCAGCAGCCAACCGACAAGCTCCTACGAGCAGTACTTC. Protein sequence: CASSQPTSSYEQYF.

In its sample, this clone was seen a few times. The chain recombines TRBV5-1 with TRBJ2-7; 10 nucleotides align to TRBD1. Germline lookup yields CDR1 SGHRS and CDR2 YFSETQ. The V and J ends lost 4 bases and 3 bases, in that order; junction bases with no gene match: 10. The CDR3 has 16 residues. The CDR3 DNA reads as TGCGCCAGCAGCCCATCCGGGACAGGGGTTGGCTACGAGCAGTACTTC. This encodes CASSPSGTGVGYEQYF.

This chain uses TRBV29-1 with TRBJ2-3; TRBD2 might be the D (6 bases). This CDR3 contains 14 residues. Looked up from germline, CDR1 is SQVTM and CDR2 is ANQGSEA. The V and J ends lost 2 bases and 0 bases respectively, with 9 bases between them. The CDR3 coding sequence is TGCAGCGTTGAAACGGGAGCTAGCACAGATACGCAGTATTTT. Its protein is CSVETGASTDTQYF.

This sequence joins TRBV27 and TRBJ2-7, with D perhaps TRBD1 (6 bases). The germline V gene encodes CDR1 MNHEY and CDR2 SMNVEV (reference sequence). The CDR3 totals 14 residues. Trimming took 5 bases from V and 0 from J, leaving 11 bases between them. CDR3 DNA: TGTGCCAGCAGTGTTACAGGGTTCTCCTACGAGCAGTACTTC. This codes for CASSVTGFSYEQYF.

The chain has TRBV7-3 and TRBJ2-3; D possibly corresponds to TRBD2 (5 bases). The ends were cut back, 4 bases at V and 5 bases at J, with 16 bases in the middle. CDR1 and CDR2 (germline): SGHTA, FQGTGA. This CDR3 contains 15 residues. The CDR3 protein is CASSSRHGVGDTQYF. CDR3 coding DNA: TGTGCCAGCAGCTCTCGGCACGGGGTGGGAGATACGCAGTATTTT.

This clone has more than one count but fewer than ten. This chain uses TRBV2 with TRBJ2-7; 10 bases line up with TRBD1. The germline V gene encodes CDR1 SNHLY and CDR2 FYNNEI. The J segment lost 5 bases and the V segment lost 3 bases, leaving 7 bases of the junction unmatched. There are 15 residues in the CDR3. CDR3 DNA: TGTGCCAGCAGTGATAAAGACAGGGGGCGGAACGAGCAGTACTTC. Translation: CASSDKDRGRNEQYF.

This clone was seen a few times. The chain joins TRBV4-3 to TRBJ2-1; a possible D gene is TRBD2 (6 bases). CDR1 is LGHNA and CDR2 is YSLEER in the germline V gene. The CDR3 is 15 residues long. Trimming took 4 bases from V and 4 from J, leaving 14 bases between them. CDR3: CASSPLTGEYNEQFF. In DNA, the CDR3 is TGCGCCAGCAGCCCCTTGACGGGAGAGTACAATGAGCAGTTCTTC.

This clone was observed a handful of times. The sample has other DNA sequences that encode this CDR3 too. The chain links TRBV5-1 to TRBJ2-5; 7 bases fit TRBD2. Per the germline V gene, CDR1 is SGHRS and CDR2 is YFSETQ. CDR3 size: 14 residues. The V and J ends lost 0 bases and 4 bases, in that order; junction bases with no gene match: 3. CDR3 in amino acids: CASSLAGGGETQYF. For the CDR3, the DNA is TGCGCCAGCAGCTTGGCGGGGGGAGGAGAGACCCAGTACTTC.

In this sample, this clone turned up a few times. The V call is TRBV9, the J call TRBJ1-1; D gene unclear. Germline CDR1 and CDR2: SGDLS and YYNGEE. V dropped 0 bases and J dropped 0 bases, with 6 bases sitting between them. This CDR3 comprises 14 residues. The CDR3 here is CASSVDILNTEAFF. CDR3 sequence (DNA): TGTGCCAGCAGCGTAGACATATTGAACACTGAAGCTTTCTTT.

A word on this clone: The same CDR3 is also encoded by other DNA sequences in this sample. V is TRBV7-2 and J is TRBJ2-3, with 8 bases aligning to TRBD1. Germline lookup yields CDR1 SGHTA and CDR2 FQGNSA. J was trimmed by 4 bases and V by 5 bases; bases with no gene match: 2. This CDR3 contains 13 residues. The CDR3 sequence is CASSPQGADTQYF. DNA for the CDR3: TGTGCCAGCAGCCCACAGGGGGCAGATACGCAGTATTTT. The full variable domain, its missing parts supplied by reference TRBV7-2 and TRBJ2-3, is GAGVSQSPSNKVTEKGKDVELRCDPISGHTALYWYRQSLGQGLEFLIYFQGNSAPDKSGLPSDRFSAERTGGSVSTLTIQRTQQEDSAVYLCASSPQGADTQYFGPGTRLTVL.

This clone was picked up a small number of times. J is TRBJ2-6 and V is TRBV9; 8 bases align to TRBD1. This CDR3 comprises 18 residues. Germline values: CDR1 SGDLS, CDR2 YYNGEE. The V gene end was trimmed by 3 bases and the J gene end by 1 base; junction bases not matched to a gene: 9. The CDR3 bases are TGTGCCAGCAGCGAGGGGACAGGCCGGATTTCTGGGGCCAACGTCCTGACTTTC. Its protein product is CASSEGTGRISGANVLTF.

This clone was seen only a few times. This chain links TRBV9 with TRBJ2-2; TRBD2 matches at 8 bases. Trimming removed 4 bases from V and 3 bases from J; junction bases left unmatched: 8. This CDR3 comprises 16 residues. CDR1 and CDR2 from the germline V gene are SGDLS and YYNGEE. The CDR3, as DNA: TGTGCCAGCAGCCCAAGACTAGCGCGTTACACCGGGGAGCTGTTTTTT. It specifies CASSPRLARYTGELFF.

This clone was recorded a few times. The rearrangement links TRBV10-3 to TRBJ1-5; D not certain. The CDR3 runs 14 residues. The V and J ends lost 5 bases and 3 bases respectively, with 11 bases between them. The germline V gene encodes CDR1 ENHRY and CDR2 SYGVKD. The CDR3: CAISKDWNNQPQHF. CDR3 DNA: TGTGCCATCAGTAAGGACTGGAACAATCAGCCCCAGCATTTT.

This clone has a handful of counts. This sequence joins TRBV14 and TRBJ2-5, with 12 bases fitting TRBD1. CDR1 and CDR2 (germline): SGHDN, FVKESK. V shed 1 base, J shed 6 bases, and the junction held 6 bases outside the gene matches. This CDR3 region has 16 residues. The CDR3 region has the DNA TGTGCCAGCAGCCAAGTGGGACAGGGGGCAGTGAAGACCCAGTACTTC. Translated: CASSQVGQGAVKTQYF.